This passage covers 20 T cell receptor beta chains from one sample sequenced in a study of tissue T cells after allogeneic stem cell transplantation (dated by TCRdb to between 2021 and 2024). The method behind the library was the immunoSEQ multiplex PCR assay. This is the immuneACCESS table as TCRdb keeps it, with only in-frame sequences that have V and J called. A part of the clones is gone; compared with another copy, unresolved V genes explain less than half, and the rest is unexplained. The sample yields around 8,000 clones; more than 35% were counted once. 7.5% to 9.5% of the sample goes to the ten largest clones. The sample's time point label, in plain terms: mouse harvest day 7 after allogeneic transplant. Each mouse graft consisted of 10^7 T-cell-depleted bone marrow cells plus 10^6 splenic CD5+ T cells and was given by tail vein injection. Sequencing was performed on gut tissue. The receptors stem from a female BALB/c mouse given C57BL/6 T cells with graft-versus-host disease after an allogeneic hematopoietic cell transplant.

With respect to this clone: Gene and germline names: mouse. The read ends 1 residue early relative to the CDR3; the germline J gene fills the gap. The V and J genes are TRBV14 and TRBJ1-1, with D perhaps matching TRBD1 (5 bases). Germline values: CDR1 SGHDT, CDR2 FRDEAV. The CDR3 is made up of 14 amino acids. Trimming cost V 5 bases and J 0 bases, with 11 bases left between them. This chain's CDR3 is CASSRDSANTEVFF. The sequenced CDR3 bases are TGTGCCAGCAGCCGCGACAGCGCAAACACAGAAGTCTTC.

Notes on this clone: The gene symbols are mouse symbols. The DNA ends 1 residue before the CDR3 does, and the rest of the CDR3 is filled in from the germline J gene. The chain has TRBV23 and TRBJ2-1; the table's D call of TRBD1 was not tested on the DNA. In germline, CDR1 is KGHTA, CDR2 FQNQQP. This CDR3 comprises 13 residues. The CDR3 bases that were read are TGCTCCAGCAGTCTCAAAAACTATGCTGAGCAGTTC. Protein sequence: CSSSLKNYAEQF. The full-length CDR3 reads as CSSSLKNYAEQFF.

Worth noting for this clone: Gene labels here are mouse ones. The sequence runs out 1 residue before the end of the CDR3; the remainder is reconstructed from the germline J gene. The chain employs TRBV3 and TRBJ1-1; D is undetermined. The germline gives CDR1 SNHLY, CDR2 FYNGKV (reference sequence). The length of the CDR3 is 13 residues. Between the trimmed V and J ends, which lost 4 bases and 3 bases, there was a span of 9 bases. CDR3 DNA, as far as it was read: TGTGCCAGCAGCTCGTCGGGATACACAGAAGTCTTC. Translated: CASSSSGYTEVF. The complete CDR3 sequence is CASSSSGYTEVFF. Full variable domain (missing parts from reference TRBV3 and TRBJ1-1): GPKVLQIPSHQIIDMGQMVTLNCDPVSNHLYFYWYKQILGQQMEFLVNFYNGKVMEKSKLFKDQFSVERPDGSYFTLKIQPTALEDSAVYFCASSSSGYTEVFFGKGTRLTVV.

Points on this clone: Gene names and germline refer to mouse. The read gets to within 1 residue of the CDR3 end, and the germline J gene fills in the rest. This rearrangement joins TRBV23 to TRBJ1-6. Being an ORF, TRBJ1-6 has a function that is uncertain. This CDR3 spans 14 amino acids. CDR1 is KGHTA and CDR2 is FQNQQP in the germline V gene. The chain's CDR3 is CSSRPSRGDSPLYF. CDR3 bases read: TGCTCCAGCAGGCCTAGTAGGGGGGATTCGCCCCTCTAC.

Comment on this clone: The gene symbols are mouse symbols. The CDR3 loop reads CASSLSNSDYTF. The CDR3 bases that were read are TGTGCCAGCAGCTTATCAAACTCCGACTACACC. The rearrangement joins TRBV3 to TRBJ1-2; unclear D gene. The read terminates 1 residue before the CDR3 end, so the remaining end is supplied by the germline J gene. V was pared by 2 bases and J by 0 bases, with 1 base between. CDR1 is SNHLY and CDR2 is FYNGKV in the germline V gene (reference sequence). The CDR3 extends over 12 amino acids.

As for this clone: Gene names follow the mouse nomenclature. The read falls 1 residue short of the CDR3 end, and the missing part is taken from the germline J gene. The rearrangement joins TRBV20 to TRBJ2-5; D is perhaps TRBD1 (6 bases). The CDR3 sequence is 14 residues long. Germline loops: CDR1 GFQATS, CDR2 STVNSAI. V shed 0 bases and J shed 6 bases, with 13 bases lying between them. The DNA read from the CDR3 is TGTGGTGCTAGGGATCCAGGGGAGGGGGACACCCAGTAC. Its protein is CGARDPGEGDTQY. The CDR3 in its entirety is CGARDPGEGDTQYF.

Turning to this clone: Any gene name here is a mouse gene name. The sequence runs out 1 residue before the end of the CDR3; the remainder is reconstructed from the germline J gene. The chain links TRBV3 to TRBJ1-1, with 7 bases fitting TRBD1. The CDR3 is made up of 13 amino acids. Germline assignment: CDR1 SNHLY and CDR2 FYNGKV (reference sequence). With V trimmed by 2 bases and J by 3 bases, 0 bases remained unmatched. The sequenced part of the CDR3 DNA is TGTGCCAGCAGCTTACAGGGGGACACAGAAGTCTTC. Its translation is CASSLQGDTEVF. The full CDR3 sequence reads CASSLQGDTEVFF.

In this sample, this clone is medium-sized (0.01 to 0.1%). The gene symbols are mouse symbols. The read comes to an end 1 residue before the CDR3 does, leaving the germline J gene to fill in the end. The genes are TRBV14 and TRBJ2-1, with TRBD1 identical over 10 bases. Trimming cost V 4 bases and J 4 bases; bases outside gene matches: 5. This CDR3 comprises 15 residues. Per the germline V gene, CDR1 is SGHDT and CDR2 is FRDEAV. The CDR3 is CASSHPGQGYAEQFF. The CDR3 DNA, read in part, is TGTGCCAGCAGTCACCCGGGACAGGGGTATGCTGAGCAGTTC.

This clone was found a few times. Genes and germline come from the mouse. The part of the CDR3 DNA that was read is TGTGCCAGCTCTCCCGGGGGCGCCCCTGGAAATACGCTCTAT. Residues: CASSPGGAPGNTLY. The complete CDR3 reads CASSPGGAPGNTLYF. V usage is TRBV12-1 and J usage is TRBJ1-3; tentative D call: TRBD1 (6 bases). The read terminates 1 residue before the CDR3 end, so the remaining end is supplied by the germline J gene. This CDR3 is built from 15 residues. Germline V gene lookup returns CDR1 SGHSN and CDR2 HYEKVE. Trimming removed 2 bases at V and 2 bases at J, with 12 bases between.

Comment on this clone: Genes and germline come from the mouse. The DNA ends 1 residue before the CDR3 does, and the rest of the CDR3 is filled in from the germline J gene. The chain joins TRBV3 to TRBJ1-3, with 8 bases identical to TRBD1. Germline CDR1 is SNHLY and CDR2 is FYNGKV (reference sequence). V trimming: 4 bases; J trimming: 3 bases; junction bases outside the gene matches: 5. The CDR3 runs to 15 residues. CDR3 DNA (partial): TGTGCCAGCAGCTCATCAGGGGGCGATGGAAATACGCTCTAT. It translates to CASSSSGGDGNTLY. The complete CDR3 protein is CASSSSGGDGNTLYF.

This clone was observed a handful of times. Gene labels here are mouse ones. The read ends 1 residue early relative to the CDR3; the germline J gene fills the gap. This rearrangement joins TRBV13-3 to TRBJ1-1; D may be TRBD1 (5 bases). This CDR3 is 12 amino acids long. Germline V gives CDR1 NNHDY, CDR2 SYVADS. The ends were cut back, 0 bases at V and 5 bases at J, with 5 bases in the middle. The CDR3 spells CASSDAGTEVFF. The CDR3 DNA, read in part, is TGTGCCAGCAGTGATGCAGGGACAGAAGTCTTC.

As for this clone: Germline and genes: mouse. The observed sequence ends 1 residue before the CDR3 terminus, with the missing tail filled in from the germline J gene. The genes are TRBV12-2 and TRBJ2-7; maybe TRBD1 (7 bases). Germline CDR1 reads SGHLS; CDR2 reads HYDKME. V lost 0 bases, J lost 2 bases, and 10 bases lay in between. The CDR3 is 14 residues long. Here the CDR3 reads CASSLEGAPYEQYF. CDR3 DNA (partial): TGTGCCAGCTCTCTCGAGGGGGCGCCCTATGAACAGTAC. Full variable domain (outside the CDR3, taken from reference TRBV12-2 and TRBJ2-7): NSGVVQSPRYIIKGKGERSILKCIPISGHLSVAWYQQTQGQELKFFIQHYDKMERDKGNLPSRFSVQQFDDYHSEMNMSALELEDSAVYFCASSLEGAPYEQYFGPGTRLTVL.

To note about this clone: All gene names here are mouse names. The read terminates 1 residue before the CDR3 end, so the remaining end is supplied by the germline J gene. This sequence joins TRBV19 and TRBJ2-4, with D possibly matching TRBD2 (6 bases). From germline, CDR1 is FNHDT and CDR2 SITEND (reference sequence). The CDR3 extends over 14 amino acids. Trimming cost V 2 bases and J 0 bases, with 7 bases left between them. The CDR3 DNA, read in part, is TGTGCCAGCAGTATGGGGACTAGTCAAAACACCTTGTAC. Protein product: CASSMGTSQNTLY. In full, the CDR3 is CASSMGTSQNTLYF.

On this clone itself: The genes and germline here are from mouse. The read gets to within 1 residue of the CDR3 end, and the germline J gene fills in the rest. This sequence joins TRBV3 and TRBJ1-4; D might be TRBD1 (5 bases). The CDR3 runs 15 residues. Germline loops: CDR1 SNHLY, CDR2 FYNGKV (reference sequence). V was shortened by 5 bases and J by 1 base, with 11 bases between the two germline ends. The CDR3 loop is CASSPGTGSNERLFF. CDR3 DNA (partial): TGTGCCAGCAGCCCCGGGACGGGTTCCAACGAAAGATTATTT.

For this clone: Gene names denote mouse genes. The CDR3 end lies 1 residue beyond the end of the read and is filled in from the germline J gene. This chain joins TRBV26 and TRBJ2-2; D unresolved. Trimming left V 4 bases short and J 0 bases short, with 6 bases between. Germline V lookup: CDR1 KGHPV, CDR2 FQNQEV (reference sequence). CDR3 length: 14 residues. CDR3 bases read: TGTGCCAGCAGTCCGGAGGCAAACACCGGGCAGCTCTAC. Protein product: CASSPEANTGQLY. The full CDR3 reads CASSPEANTGQLYF.

As concerns this clone: Germline and genes: mouse. The sequenced fragment ends 1 residue before the CDR3 boundary, so the rest is inferred from the germline J gene. The chain uses TRBV15 and TRBJ2-7, with D tentatively TRBD1 (6 bases). This CDR3 comprises 14 residues. Germline CDR1 reads SGHND; CDR2 reads FRSKSL. Trimming stripped 8 bases from V and 0 bases from J, with 14 bases between. The CDR3 sequence: CASGRGTISYEQYF. Incomplete CDR3 DNA: TGTGCCAGCGGAAGGGGGACAATCTCCTATGAACAGTAC. Supplemented by reference TRBV15 and TRBJ2-7, the full variable domain reads DAGVTQTPRHEVAEKGQTIILKCEPVSGHNDLFWYRQTKIQGLELLSYFRSKSLMEDGGAFKDRFKAEMLNSSFSTLKIQPTEPKDSAVYLCASGRGTISYEQYFGPGTRLTVL.

Details on this clone: Mouse gene names and germline throughout. The read ends 1 residue early relative to the CDR3; the germline J gene fills the gap. The chain uses TRBV26 and TRBJ2-5; TRBD2 matches at 12 bases. CDR3 size: 18 residues. J was trimmed by 0 bases and V by 4 bases; bases with no gene match: 8. Germline CDR1 reads KGHPV; CDR2 reads FQNQEV (reference sequence). Incomplete CDR3 DNA: TGTGCCAGCAGTCCCGGGACTGGGGGGAACGTTAACCAAGACACCCAGTAC. Amino acid sequence: CASSPGTGGNVNQDTQY. The whole CDR3 region reads CASSPGTGGNVNQDTQYF.

As for this clone: Germline and genes: mouse. The read halts 1 residue ahead of the CDR3 end, with the missing end drawn from the germline J gene. This sequence joins TRBV26 and TRBJ2-3, with D perhaps given as TRBD1 or TRBD2 (6 bases each). V gave up 3 bases and J gave up 8 bases, with 21 bases separating them. The CDR3 has 16 residues. Germline V gives CDR1 KGHPV, CDR2 FQNQEV (reference sequence). The CDR3 bases that were read are TGTGCCAGCAGTCTCGACACGGGGGCAAGTGCACCAACGCTGTAT. This sequence encodes CASSLDTGASAPTLY. The entire CDR3 is CASSLDTGASAPTLYF.

This clone was seen a few times. Mouse gene names apply. The read stops 1 residue short of the end of the CDR3; the missing end is completed from the germline J gene. V and J are TRBV31 and TRBJ1-2; D not certain. V shed 1 base and J shed 4 bases, with 4 bases lying between them. CDR1 is GKSSPN, CDR2 SITVG, per germline. The CDR3 has 11 residues. The DNA read from the CDR3 is TGTGCCTGGAGTCGGCCCTCCGACTACACC. Amino acids: CAWSRPSDYT. The entire CDR3 sequence reads CAWSRPSDYTF.

About this clone: Gene names denote mouse genes. The read terminates 1 residue before the CDR3 end, so the remaining end is supplied by the germline J gene. V and J are TRBV12-1 and TRBJ1-3; D ambiguous. CDR3 size: 13 residues. Germline V gives CDR1 SGHSN, CDR2 HYEKVE. The germline V and J ends were trimmed by 2 bases and 0 bases, with 4 bases remaining between them. CDR3 DNA (partial): TGTGCCAGCTCTCACAATTCTGGAAATACGCTCTAT. Amino acids: CASSHNSGNTLY. The entire CDR3 sequence reads CASSHNSGNTLYF.